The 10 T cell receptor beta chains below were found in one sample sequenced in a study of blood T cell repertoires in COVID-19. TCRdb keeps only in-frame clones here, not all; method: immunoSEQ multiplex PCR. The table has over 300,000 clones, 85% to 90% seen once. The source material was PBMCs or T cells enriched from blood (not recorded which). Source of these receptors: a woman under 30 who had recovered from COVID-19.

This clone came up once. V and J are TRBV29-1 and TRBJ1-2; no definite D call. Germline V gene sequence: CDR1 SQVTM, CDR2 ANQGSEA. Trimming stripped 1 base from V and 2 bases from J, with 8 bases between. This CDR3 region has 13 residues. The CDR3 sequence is CSVEGGLNYGYTF. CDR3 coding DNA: TGCAGCGTTGAAGGTGGCTTGAACTATGGCTACACCTTC.

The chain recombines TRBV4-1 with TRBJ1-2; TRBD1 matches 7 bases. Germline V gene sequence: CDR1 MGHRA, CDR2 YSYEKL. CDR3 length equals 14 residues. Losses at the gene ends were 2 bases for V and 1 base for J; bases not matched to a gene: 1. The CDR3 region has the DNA TGCGCCAGCAGCCAAAACAGGGGTAACTATGGCTACACCTTC. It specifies CASSQNRGNYGYTF.

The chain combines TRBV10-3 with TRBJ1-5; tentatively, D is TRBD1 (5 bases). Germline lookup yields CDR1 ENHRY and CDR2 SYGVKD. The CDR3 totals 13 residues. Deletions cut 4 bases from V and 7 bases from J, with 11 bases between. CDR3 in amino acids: CAISGPGGQPQHF. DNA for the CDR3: TGTGCCATCAGTGGCCCCGGGGGACAGCCCCAGCATTTT.

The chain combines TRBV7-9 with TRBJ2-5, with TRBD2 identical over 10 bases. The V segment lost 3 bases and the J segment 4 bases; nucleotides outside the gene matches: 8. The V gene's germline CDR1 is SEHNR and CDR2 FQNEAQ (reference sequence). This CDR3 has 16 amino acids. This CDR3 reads CASSLMASGSGETQYF. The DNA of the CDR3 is TGTGCCAGCAGCTTGATGGCTAGCGGGAGTGGAGAGACCCAGTACTTC.

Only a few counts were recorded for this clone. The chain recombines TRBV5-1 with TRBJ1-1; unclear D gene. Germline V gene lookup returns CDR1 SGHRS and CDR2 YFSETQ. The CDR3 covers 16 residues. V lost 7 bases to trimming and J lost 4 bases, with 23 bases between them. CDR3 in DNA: TGCGCCAGCGCCGTCCAGGCCGGGTCGGGAAGCACTGAAGCTTTCTTT. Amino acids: CASAVQAGSGSTEAFF.

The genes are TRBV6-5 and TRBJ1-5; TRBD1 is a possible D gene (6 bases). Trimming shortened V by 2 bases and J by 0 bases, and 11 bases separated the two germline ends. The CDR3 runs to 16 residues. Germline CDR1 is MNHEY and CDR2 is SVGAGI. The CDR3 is CASSYNGQNSNQPQHF. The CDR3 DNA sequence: TGTGCCAGCAGTTACAACGGACAGAATAGCAATCAGCCCCAGCATTTT.

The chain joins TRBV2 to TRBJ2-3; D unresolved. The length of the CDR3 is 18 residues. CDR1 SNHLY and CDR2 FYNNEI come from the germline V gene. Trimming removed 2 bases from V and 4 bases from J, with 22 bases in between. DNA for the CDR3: TGTGCCAGCAGTGAAATCGGCTTAGGAACTTTTAGCCCAGATACGCAGTATTTT. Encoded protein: CASSEIGLGTFSPDTQYF.

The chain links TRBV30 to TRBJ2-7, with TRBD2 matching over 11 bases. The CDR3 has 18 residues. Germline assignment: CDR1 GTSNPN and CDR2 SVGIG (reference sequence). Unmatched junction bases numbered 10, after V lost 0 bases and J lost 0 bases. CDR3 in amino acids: CAWSVVPGLAGASYEQYF. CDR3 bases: TGTGCCTGGAGTGTAGTACCCGGACTAGCGGGCGCCTCCTACGAGCAGTACTTC.

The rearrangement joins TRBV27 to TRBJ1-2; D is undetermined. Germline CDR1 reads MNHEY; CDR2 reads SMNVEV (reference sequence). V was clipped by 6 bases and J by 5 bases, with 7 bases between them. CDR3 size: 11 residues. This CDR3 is CASRDSYGYTF. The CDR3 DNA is TGTGCCAGCAGGGACTCTTATGGCTACACCTTC.

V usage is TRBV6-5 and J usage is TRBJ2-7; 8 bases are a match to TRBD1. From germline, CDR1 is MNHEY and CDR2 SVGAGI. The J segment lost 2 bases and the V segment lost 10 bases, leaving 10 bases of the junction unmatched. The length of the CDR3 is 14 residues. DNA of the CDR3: TGTGCCATTTCCTCGGGACAGGACCCCTACGAGCAGTACTTC. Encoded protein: CAISSGQDPYEQYF.